This entry is about one T cell receptor (beta chain). The data were obtained in a study of blood T cell repertoires in COVID-19. Overall study context: Specimens from acute and convalescent COVID-19 originated in the United States, Italy and Spain. From T cells, B-cell-depleted T cells, or PBMCs came the material, which was cDNA or gDNA.

Seattle researchers signed up patients amid active infection and tracked them longitudinally. Germline V lookup: CDR1 SNHLY, CDR2 FYNNEI. The CDR3 sequence is 15 residues long. J gave up 5 bases and V 1 base, and 7 bases lay outside the gene matches. In the authors' workflow: Estimation of nucleated cell counts was performed using reference gene primer amplification. The table came from immunoSEQ multiplex PCR; TCRdb's copy has only in-frame clones and leaves some out. V and J calls and clone size follow that table, whereas D and trimming were derived from the DNA. The sample includes approximately 300,000 clones, 75% to 95% of them seen just once.

Sequencing was done on a sample of peripheral blood. The source of this sequence is a woman aged 30 to 39 with COVID-19, enrolled during active disease. The chain has TRBV2 and TRBJ2-5; 7 bases fit TRBD1. CDR3 amino acids: CASSEVGTVRETQYF. Written as DNA, the CDR3 is TGTGCCAGCAGTGAAGTGGGGACAGTCCGGGAGACCCAGTACTTC.